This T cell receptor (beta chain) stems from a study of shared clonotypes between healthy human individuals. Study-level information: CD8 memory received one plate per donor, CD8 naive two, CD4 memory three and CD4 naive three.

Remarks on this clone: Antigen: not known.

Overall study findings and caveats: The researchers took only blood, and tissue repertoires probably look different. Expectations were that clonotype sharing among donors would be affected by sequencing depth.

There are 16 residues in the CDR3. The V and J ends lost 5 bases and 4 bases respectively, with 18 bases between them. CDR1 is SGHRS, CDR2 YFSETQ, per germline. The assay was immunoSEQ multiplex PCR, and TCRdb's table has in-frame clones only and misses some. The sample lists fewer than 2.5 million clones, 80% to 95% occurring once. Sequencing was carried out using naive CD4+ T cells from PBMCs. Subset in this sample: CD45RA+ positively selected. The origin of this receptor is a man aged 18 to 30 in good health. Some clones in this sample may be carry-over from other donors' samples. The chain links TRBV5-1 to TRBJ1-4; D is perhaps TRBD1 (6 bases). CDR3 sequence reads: CASSSGQRNDNEKLFF. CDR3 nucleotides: TGCGCCAGCAGTTCTGGACAGAGGAACGATAATGAAAAACTGTTTTTT.